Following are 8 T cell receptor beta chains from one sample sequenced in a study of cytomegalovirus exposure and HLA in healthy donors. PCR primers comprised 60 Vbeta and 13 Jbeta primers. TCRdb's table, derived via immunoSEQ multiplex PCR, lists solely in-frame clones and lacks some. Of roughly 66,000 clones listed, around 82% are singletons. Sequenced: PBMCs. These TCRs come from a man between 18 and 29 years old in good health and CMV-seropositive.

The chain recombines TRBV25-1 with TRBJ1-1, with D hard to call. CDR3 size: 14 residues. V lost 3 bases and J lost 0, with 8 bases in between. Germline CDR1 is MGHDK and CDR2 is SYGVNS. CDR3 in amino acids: CASSEAALNTEAFF. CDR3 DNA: TGTGCCAGCAGTGAGGCCGCCTTGAACACTGAAGCTTTCTTT.

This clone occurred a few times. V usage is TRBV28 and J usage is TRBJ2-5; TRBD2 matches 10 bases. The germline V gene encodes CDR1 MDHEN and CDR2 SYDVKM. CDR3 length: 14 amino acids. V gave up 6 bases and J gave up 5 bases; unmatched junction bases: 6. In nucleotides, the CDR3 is TGTGCCAGCAGCACCCCTAGCGGGGGTGAGACCCAGTACTTC. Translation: CASSTPSGGETQYF. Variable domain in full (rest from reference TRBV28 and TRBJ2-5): DVKVTQSSRYLVKRTGEKVFLECVQDMDHENMFWYRQDPGLGLRLIYFSYDVKMKEKGDIPEGYSVSREKKERFSLILESASTNQTSMYLCASSTPSGGETQYFGPGTRLLVL.

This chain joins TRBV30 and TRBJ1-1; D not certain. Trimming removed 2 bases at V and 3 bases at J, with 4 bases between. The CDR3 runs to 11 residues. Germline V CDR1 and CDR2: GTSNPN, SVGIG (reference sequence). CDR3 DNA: TGTGCCTGGAGTTATTACACTGAAGCTTTCTTT. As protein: CAWSYYTEAFF.

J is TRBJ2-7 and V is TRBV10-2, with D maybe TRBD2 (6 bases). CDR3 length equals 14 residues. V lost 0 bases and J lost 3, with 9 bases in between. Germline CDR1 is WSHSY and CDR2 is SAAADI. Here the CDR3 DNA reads TGCGCCAGCAGTGAGTCAATGGGACTCTACGAGCAGTACTTC. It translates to CASSESMGLYEQYF.

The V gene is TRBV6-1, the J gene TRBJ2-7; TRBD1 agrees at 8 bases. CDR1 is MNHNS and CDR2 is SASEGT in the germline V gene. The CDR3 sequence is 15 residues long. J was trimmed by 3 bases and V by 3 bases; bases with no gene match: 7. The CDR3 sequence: CASSEGQERFYEQYF. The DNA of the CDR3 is TGTGCCAGCAGTGAGGGACAGGAGCGATTCTACGAGCAGTACTTC.

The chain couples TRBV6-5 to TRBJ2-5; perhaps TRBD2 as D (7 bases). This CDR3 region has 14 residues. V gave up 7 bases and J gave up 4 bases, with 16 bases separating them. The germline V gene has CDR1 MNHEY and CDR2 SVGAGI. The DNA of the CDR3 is TGTGCCAGCACCAATGGGGGGGGCGCAGAGACCCAGTACTTC. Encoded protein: CASTNGGGAETQYF.

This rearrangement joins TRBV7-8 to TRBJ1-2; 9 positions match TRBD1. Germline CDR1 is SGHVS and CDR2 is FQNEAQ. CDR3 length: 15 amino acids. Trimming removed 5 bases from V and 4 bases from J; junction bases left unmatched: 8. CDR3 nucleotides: TGTGCCAGCAGCGCGGACAGGGGAAAAGGCTATGGCTACACCTTC. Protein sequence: CASSADRGKGYGYTF.

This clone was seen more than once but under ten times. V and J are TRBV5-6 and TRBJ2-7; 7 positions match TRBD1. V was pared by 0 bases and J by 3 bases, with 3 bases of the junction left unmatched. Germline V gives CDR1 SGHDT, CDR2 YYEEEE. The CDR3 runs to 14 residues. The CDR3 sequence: CASSLEWDSYEQYF. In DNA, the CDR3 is TGTGCCAGCAGCTTGGAGTGGGACAGCTACGAGCAGTACTTC.